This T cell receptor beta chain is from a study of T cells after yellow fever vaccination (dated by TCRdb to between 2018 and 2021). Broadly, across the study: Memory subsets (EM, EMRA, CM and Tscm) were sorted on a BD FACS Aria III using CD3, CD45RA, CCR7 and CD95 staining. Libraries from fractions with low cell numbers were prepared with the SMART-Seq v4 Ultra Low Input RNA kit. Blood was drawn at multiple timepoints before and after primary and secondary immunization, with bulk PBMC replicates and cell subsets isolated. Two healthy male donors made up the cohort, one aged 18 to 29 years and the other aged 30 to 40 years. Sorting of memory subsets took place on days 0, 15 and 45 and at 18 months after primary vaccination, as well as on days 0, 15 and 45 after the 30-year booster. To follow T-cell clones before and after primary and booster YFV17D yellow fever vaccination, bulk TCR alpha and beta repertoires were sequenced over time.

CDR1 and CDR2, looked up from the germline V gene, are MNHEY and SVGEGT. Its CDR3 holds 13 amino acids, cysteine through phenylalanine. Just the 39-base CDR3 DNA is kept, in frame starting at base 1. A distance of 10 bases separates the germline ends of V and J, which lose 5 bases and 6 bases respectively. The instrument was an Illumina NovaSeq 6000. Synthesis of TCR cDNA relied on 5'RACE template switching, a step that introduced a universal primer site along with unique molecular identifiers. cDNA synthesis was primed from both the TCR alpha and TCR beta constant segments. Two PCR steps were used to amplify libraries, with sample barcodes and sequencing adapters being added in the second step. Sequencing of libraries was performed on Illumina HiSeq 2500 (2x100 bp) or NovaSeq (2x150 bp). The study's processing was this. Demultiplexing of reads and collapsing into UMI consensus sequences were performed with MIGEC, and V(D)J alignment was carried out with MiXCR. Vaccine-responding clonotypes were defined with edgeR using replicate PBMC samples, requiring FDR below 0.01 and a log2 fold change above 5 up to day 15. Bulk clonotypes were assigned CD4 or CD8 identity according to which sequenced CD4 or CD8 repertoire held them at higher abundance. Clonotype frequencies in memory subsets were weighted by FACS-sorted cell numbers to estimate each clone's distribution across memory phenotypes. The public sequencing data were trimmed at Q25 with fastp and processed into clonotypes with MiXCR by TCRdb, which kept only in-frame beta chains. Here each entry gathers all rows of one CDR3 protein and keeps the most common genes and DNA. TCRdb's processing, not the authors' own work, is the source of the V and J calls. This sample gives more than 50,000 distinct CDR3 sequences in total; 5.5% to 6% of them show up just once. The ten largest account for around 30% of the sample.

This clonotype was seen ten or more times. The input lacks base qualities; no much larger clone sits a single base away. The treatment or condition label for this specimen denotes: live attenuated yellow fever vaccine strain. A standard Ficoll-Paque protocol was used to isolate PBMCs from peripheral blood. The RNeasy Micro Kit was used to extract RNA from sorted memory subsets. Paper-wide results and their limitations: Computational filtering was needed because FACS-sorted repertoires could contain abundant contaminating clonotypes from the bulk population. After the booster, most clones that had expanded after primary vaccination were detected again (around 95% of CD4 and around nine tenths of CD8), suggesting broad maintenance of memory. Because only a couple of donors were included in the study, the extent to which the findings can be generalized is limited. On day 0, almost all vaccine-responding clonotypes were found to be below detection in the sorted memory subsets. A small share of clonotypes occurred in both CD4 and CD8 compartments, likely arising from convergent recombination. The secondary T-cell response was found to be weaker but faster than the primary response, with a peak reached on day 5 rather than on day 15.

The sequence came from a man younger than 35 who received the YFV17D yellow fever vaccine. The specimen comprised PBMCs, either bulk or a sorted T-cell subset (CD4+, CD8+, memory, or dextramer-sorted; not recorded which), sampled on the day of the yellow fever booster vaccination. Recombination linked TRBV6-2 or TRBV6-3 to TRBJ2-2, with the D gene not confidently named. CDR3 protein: CASSRMVAGELFF. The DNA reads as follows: TGTGCCAGCAGTAGGATGGTTGCCGGGGAGCTGTTTTTT.